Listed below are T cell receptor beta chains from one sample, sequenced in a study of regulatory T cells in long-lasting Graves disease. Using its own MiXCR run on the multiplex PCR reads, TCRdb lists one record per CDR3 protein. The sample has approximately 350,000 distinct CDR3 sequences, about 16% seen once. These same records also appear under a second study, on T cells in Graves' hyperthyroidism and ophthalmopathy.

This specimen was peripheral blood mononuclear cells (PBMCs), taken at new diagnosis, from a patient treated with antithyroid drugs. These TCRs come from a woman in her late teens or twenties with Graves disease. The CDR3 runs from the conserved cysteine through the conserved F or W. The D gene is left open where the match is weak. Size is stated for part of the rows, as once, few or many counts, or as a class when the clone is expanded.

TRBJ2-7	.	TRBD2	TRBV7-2	TGTGCCAGCAGCTTTAGCGGGTCTTACGTGGAGCAGTACTTC	CASSFSGSYVEQYF
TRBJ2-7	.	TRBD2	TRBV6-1	TGTGCCAGCTCCCGGGGGGTGGCACAGCCCTACGAGCAGTACTTC	CASSRGVAQPYEQYF
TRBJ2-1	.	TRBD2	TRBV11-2	TGTGCCAGCAGCTTAGCTAGGGGACTAGCGGGGGATCCTTACAATGAGCAGTTCTTC	CASSLARGLAGDPYNEQFF
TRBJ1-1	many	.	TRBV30	TGTGCCTGGAGTGTACAACAGATGACTGAAGCTTTCTTT	CAWSVQQMTEAFF
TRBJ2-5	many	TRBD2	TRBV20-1	TGCAGTGCTAGAGCGCTAGCGGGAGCTTTAGAGACCCAGTACTTC	CSARALAGALETQYF
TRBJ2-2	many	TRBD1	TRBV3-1	TGTGCCAGCAGCGCTGGACAGGCCGGGGAGCTGTTTTTT	CASSAGQAGELFF
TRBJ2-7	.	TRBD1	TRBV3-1	TGTGCCGGCAGCCAGCGGGGACAGGGGTACGAGCAGTACTTC	CAGSQRGQGYEQYF
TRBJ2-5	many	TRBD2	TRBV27	TGTGCCAGCAGTTTAGGACTAGCGGGGGCCAAGATCAAAGAGACCCAGTACTTC	CASSLGLAGAKIKETQYF
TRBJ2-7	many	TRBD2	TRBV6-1	TGTGCCAGCACACCGGGACTAGCTTCCAACGAGCAGTACTTC	CASTPGLASNEQYF
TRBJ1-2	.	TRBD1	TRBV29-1	TGCAGCGTTGAAGATCACAGGGGGCCTGGATATGGCTACACCTTC	CSVEDHRGPGYGYTF
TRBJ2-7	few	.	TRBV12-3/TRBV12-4	TGTGCCAGCAGCCCGAACATAGGGGAGCAGTACTTC	CASSPNIGEQYF